This T cell receptor (beta chain) originates from a study of blood T cells in healthy people across ages. Study as a whole: For every two T cells, template switching captured about one barcoded beta molecule.

Overall study results and limits: Per million T cells, TCR beta diversity dropped about linearly as age rose.

This clonotype has just a few counts. Its antigen remains unknown. J lost 13 bases, V lost 5 bases, and 20 bases had no gene match. Germline V gene lookup returns CDR1 SGHAT and CDR2 FQNNGV. This CDR3 has 16 amino acids. Healthy Russian Caucasian donors spanned ages roughly 6 to 90 years. A second PCR, run for 7 to 11 cycles, used a sample-barcoded 5' primer plus a J-beta primer mix. A single record per CDR3 protein comes from TCRdb applying MiXCR to the 5' RACE reads. The sample lists approximately 1.5 million distinct CDR3 sequences, about 35% occurring once. The rearrangement uses TRBV11-2 and TRBJ2-4, with TRBD1 matching 7 bases. This TCR came from a woman younger than 45 in good health. The sequenced sample was blood. CDR3 DNA sequence: TGTGCCAGCAGCCCACTCGAAACAGGGGTATACGCGGAGCAGTACTTC. It yields the protein CASSPLETGVYAEQYF.